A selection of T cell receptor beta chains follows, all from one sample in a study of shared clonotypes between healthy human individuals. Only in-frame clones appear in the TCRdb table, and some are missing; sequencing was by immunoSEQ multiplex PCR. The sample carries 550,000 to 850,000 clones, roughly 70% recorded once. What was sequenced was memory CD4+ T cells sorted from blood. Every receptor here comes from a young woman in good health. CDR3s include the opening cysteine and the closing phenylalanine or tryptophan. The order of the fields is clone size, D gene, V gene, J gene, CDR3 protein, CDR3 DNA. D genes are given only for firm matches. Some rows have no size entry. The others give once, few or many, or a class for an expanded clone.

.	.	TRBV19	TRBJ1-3	CASSIGSVSGNTIYF	TGTGCCAGTAGTATAGGTTCCGTTTCTGGAAACACCATATATTTT
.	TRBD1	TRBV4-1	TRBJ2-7	CASSPRDRVHEQYF	TGCGCCAGCAGCCCCCGCGACAGGGTCCACGAGCAGTACTTC
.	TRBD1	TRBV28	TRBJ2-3	CASSLVQGASTDTQYF	TGTGCCAGCAGTTTAGTCCAGGGGGCGAGCACAGATACGCAGTATTTT
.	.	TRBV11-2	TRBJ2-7	CASSPEVGRYEQYF	TGTGCCAGCAGCCCCGAGGTGGGGCGATACGAGCAGTACTTC
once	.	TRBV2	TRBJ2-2	CASKGGRGYTGELFF	TGTGCCAGCAAGGGCGGCAGGGGTTACACCGGGGAGCTGTTTTTT
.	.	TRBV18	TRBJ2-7	CASSPPSKTAYEQYF	TGTGCCAGCTCACCACCGTCTAAAACAGCCTACGAGCAGTACTTC
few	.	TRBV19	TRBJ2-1	CASSAVSGMSEQFF	TGTGCCAGTAGTGCCGTTAGTGGAATGAGTGAGCAGTTCTTC
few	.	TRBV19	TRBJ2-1	CASSTRKGLLRTDEQFF	TGTGCCAGTAGCACGCGAAAGGGACTCCTAAGGACCGATGAGCAGTTCTTC
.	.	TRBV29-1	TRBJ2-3	CSVGRTNTDTQYF	TGCAGCGTTGGGCGGACAAACACAGATACGCAGTATTTT
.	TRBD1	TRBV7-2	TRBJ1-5	CASSLQAGGRGNQPQHF	TGTGCCAGCAGCTTACAGGCAGGGGGAAGGGGCAATCAGCCCCAGCATTTT
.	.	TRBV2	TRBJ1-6	CASSVLGGAGSPLHF	TGTGCCAGCAGTGTCCTCGGGGGGGCAGGTTCACCCCTCCACTTT
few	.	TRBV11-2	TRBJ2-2	CASSLVRVNTGELFF	TGTGCCAGCAGCTTAGTTCGAGTCAACACCGGGGAGCTGTTTTTT
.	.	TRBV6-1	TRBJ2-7	CASKPPFSYEQYF	TGTGCCAGCAAACCTCCCTTCTCCTACGAGCAGTACTTC
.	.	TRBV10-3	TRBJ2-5	CAISESVGRETQYF	TGTGCCATCAGTGAGTCAGTAGGGAGGGAGACCCAGTACTTC
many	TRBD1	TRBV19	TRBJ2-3	CASRHRGLRTDTQYF	TGTGCCAGTAGACACAGGGGTCTTCGCACAGATACGCAGTATTTT
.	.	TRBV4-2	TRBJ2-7	CASSLIYTTYEQYF	TGTGCCAGCAGCTTAATATACACTACCTACGAGCAGTACTTC
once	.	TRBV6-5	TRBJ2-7	CASSDTQGRGSEQYF	TGTGCCAGCAGCGATACCCAGGGGAGGGGGAGCGAGCAGTACTTC
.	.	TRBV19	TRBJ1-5	CASSFLRVQPQHF	TGTGCCAGTAGTTTCCTCAGGGTTCAGCCCCAGCATTTT
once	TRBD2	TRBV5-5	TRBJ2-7	CASTVAGGRIYEQYF	TGTGCCAGCACCGTAGCGGGAGGGCGAATTTACGAGCAGTACTTC
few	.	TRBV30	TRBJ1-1	CAWSRRRQRTNTEAFF	TGTGCCTGGAGTCGGAGGCGACAGAGGACGAACACTGAAGCTTTCTTT
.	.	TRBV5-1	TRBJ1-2	CASSLGPPSGYTF	TGCGCCAGCAGCTTGGGACCCCCTTCCGGCTACACCTTC
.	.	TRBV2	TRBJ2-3	CANHGPLGDTQYF	TGTGCCAACCACGGCCCCCTCGGGGATACGCAGTATTTT
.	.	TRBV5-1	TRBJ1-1	CASSTLLNTEAFF	TGCGCCAGCAGCACACTACTGAACACTGAAGCTTTCTTT
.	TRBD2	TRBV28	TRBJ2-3	CASGTSGRASDTQYF	TGTGCCAGCGGAACTAGCGGGAGGGCCTCAGATACGCAGTATTTT
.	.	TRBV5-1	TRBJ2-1	CASRTGPNSYNEQFF	TGCGCCAGCAGAACCGGGCCTAACTCCTACAATGAGCAGTTCTTC
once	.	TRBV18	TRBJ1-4	CASFLSVGTNEKLFF	TGTGCCAGCTTCCTTTCTGTGGGCACTAATGAAAAACTGTTTTTT
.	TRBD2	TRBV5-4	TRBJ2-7	CASSLGTSGRYEQYF	TGTGCCAGCAGCTTGGGGACTAGCGGGCGATACGAGCAGTACTTC
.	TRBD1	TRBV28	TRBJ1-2	CASNYRGGRGYTF	TGTGCCAGCAACTACAGGGGAGGACGTGGCTACACCTTC
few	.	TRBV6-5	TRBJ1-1	CASSYRDISTEAFF	TGTGCCAGCAGTTACCGGGACATTTCCACTGAAGCTTTCTTT
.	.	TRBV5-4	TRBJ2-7	CASSKSTGGAYEQYF	TGTGCCAGCAGCAAATCTACAGGGGGGGCCTACGAGCAGTACTTC
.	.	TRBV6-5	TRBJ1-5	CASSLVGGQPQHF	TGTGCCAGCAGCCTGGTGGGGGGTCAGCCCCAGCATTTT
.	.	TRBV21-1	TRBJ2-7	CASSQGRVLNEQYF	TGTGCCAGCAGCCAAGGTCGGGTTCTAAACGAGCAGTACTTC
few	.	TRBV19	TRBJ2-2	CASRMTGNTGELFF	TGTGCCAGTAGGATGACTGGTAACACCGGGGAGCTGTTTTTT
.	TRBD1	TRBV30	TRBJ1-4	CAWSRGQGPEKLFF	TGTGCCTGGAGTAGGGGACAGGGGCCCGAAAAACTGTTTTTT
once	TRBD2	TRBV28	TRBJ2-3	CASSPASSGRAHTQYF	TGTGCCAGCAGTCCGGCCTCGAGCGGGAGGGCACATACGCAGTATTTT